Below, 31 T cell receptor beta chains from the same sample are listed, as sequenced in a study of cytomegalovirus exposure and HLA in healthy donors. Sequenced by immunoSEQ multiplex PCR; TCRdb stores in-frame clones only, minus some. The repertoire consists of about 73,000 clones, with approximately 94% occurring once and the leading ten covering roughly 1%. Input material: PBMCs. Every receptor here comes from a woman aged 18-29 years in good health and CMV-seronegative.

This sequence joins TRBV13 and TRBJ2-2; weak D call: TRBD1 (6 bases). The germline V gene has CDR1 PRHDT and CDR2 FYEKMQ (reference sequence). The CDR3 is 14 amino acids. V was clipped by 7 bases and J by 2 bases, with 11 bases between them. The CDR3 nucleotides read TGTGCCAGCAAATCCGGGACAAACACCGGGGAGCTGTTTTTT. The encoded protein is CASKSGTNTGELFF.

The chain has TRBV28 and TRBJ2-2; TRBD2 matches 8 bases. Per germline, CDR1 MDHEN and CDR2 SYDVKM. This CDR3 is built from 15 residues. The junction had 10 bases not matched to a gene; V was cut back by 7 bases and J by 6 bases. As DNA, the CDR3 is TGTGCCAGCACCTCGGGAGGGAGGGCCGCCGGGGAGCTGTTTTTT. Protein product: CASTSGGRAAGELFF.

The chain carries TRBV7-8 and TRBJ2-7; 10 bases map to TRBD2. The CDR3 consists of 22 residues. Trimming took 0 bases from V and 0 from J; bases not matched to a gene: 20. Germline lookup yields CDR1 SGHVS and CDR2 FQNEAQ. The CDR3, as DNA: TGTGCCAGCAGCTTAGCGCCTGCCACCAATGAGCGGGAGGGCCCTAGCTCCTACGAGCAGTACTTC. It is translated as CASSLAPATNEREGPSSYEQYF.

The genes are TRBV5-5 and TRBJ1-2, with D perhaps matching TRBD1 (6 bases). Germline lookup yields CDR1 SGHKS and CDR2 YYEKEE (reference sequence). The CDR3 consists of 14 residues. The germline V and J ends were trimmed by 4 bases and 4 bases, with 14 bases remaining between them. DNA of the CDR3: TGTGCCAGCAGCCCCGGAACAGGGATCTATGGCTACACCTTC. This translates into CASSPGTGIYGYTF.

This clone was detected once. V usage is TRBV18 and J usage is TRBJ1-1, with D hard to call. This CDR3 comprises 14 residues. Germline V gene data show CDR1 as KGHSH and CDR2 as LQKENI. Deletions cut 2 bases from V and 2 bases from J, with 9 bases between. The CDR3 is CASSPTGFNTEAFF. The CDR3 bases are TGTGCCAGCTCACCAACCGGGTTCAACACTGAAGCTTTCTTT.

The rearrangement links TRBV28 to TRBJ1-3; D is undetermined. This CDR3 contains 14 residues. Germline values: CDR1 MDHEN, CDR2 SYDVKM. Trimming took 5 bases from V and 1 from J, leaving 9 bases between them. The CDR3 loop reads CASSLQQSGNTIYF. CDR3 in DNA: TGTGCCAGCAGTCTACAGCAATCTGGAAACACCATATATTTT.

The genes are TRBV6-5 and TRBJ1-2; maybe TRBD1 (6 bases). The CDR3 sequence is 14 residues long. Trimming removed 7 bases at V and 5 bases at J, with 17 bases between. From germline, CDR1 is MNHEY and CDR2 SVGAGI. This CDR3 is CASNPRGTVYGYTF. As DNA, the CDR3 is TGTGCCAGCAACCCAAGGGGGACGGTATATGGCTACACCTTC.

This chain's CDR3 is CASSEKAGGTDTQYF. Here the CDR3 DNA reads TGTGCCAGCAGTGAAAAAGCGGGGGGAACAGATACGCAGTATTTT. This chain links TRBV6-4 with TRBJ2-3, with 9 nucleotides matching TRBD2. CDR3 length: 15 amino acids. V lost 3 bases to trimming and J lost 3 bases; unmatched junction nucleotides: 4. The germline gives CDR1 MRHNA, CDR2 SNTAGT.

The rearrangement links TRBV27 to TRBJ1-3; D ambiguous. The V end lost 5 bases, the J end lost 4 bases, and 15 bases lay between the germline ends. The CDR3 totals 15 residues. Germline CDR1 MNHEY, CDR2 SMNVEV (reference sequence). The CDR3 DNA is TGTGCCAGCAGTCCAGCAGGTGTCGTAGGAAACACCATATATTTT. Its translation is CASSPAGVVGNTIYF.

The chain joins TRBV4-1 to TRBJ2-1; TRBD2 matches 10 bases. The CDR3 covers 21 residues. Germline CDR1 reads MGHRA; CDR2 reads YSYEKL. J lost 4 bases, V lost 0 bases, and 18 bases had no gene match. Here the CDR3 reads CASSQEVGQEYRTSGYNEQFF. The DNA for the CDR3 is TGCGCCAGCAGCCAAGAAGTAGGGCAGGAATATCGGACTAGCGGTTACAATGAGCAGTTCTTC.

CDR3 protein: CASSFPGGETQYF. DNA of the CDR3: TGTGCCAGCAGCTTTCCGGGAGGGGAGACCCAGTACTTC. J is TRBJ2-5 and V is TRBV5-4; 8 nucleotides agree with TRBD2. Per germline, CDR1 SGHNT and CDR2 YYREEE (reference sequence). The CDR3 length is 13 residues. Trimming cost V 2 bases and J 5 bases; bases outside gene matches: 2.

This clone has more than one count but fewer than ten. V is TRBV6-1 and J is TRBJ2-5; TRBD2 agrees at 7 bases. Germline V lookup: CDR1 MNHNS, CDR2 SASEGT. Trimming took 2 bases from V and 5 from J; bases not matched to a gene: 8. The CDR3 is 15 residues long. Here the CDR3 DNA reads TGTGCCAGCAGTGAATGGGCGGGAGTACGGGAGACCCAGTACTTC. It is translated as CASSEWAGVRETQYF.

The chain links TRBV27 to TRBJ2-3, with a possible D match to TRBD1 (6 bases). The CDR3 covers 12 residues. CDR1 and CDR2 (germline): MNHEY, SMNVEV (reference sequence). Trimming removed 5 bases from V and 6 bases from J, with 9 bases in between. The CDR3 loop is CASSPTGDTQYF. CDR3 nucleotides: TGTGCCAGCAGTCCGACAGGCGATACGCAGTATTTT.

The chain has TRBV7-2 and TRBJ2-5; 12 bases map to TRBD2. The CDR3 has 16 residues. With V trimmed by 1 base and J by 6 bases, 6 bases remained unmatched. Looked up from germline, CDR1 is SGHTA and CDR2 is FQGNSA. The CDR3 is CASSLVLAGGAKTQYF. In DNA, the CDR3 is TGTGCCAGCAGCTTAGTACTAGCGGGGGGAGCGAAGACCCAGTACTTC. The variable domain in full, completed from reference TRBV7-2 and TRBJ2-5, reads GAGVSQSPSNKVTEKGKDVELRCDPISGHTALYWYRQSLGQGLEFLIYFQGNSAPDKSGLPSDRFSAERTGGSVSTLTIQRTQQEDSAVYLCASSLVLAGGAKTQYFGPGTRLLVL.

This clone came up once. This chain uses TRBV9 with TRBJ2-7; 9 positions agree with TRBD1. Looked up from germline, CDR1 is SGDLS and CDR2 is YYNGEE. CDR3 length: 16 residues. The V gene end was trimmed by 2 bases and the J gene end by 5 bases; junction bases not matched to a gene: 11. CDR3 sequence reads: CASSVAPGTGYNEQYF. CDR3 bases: TGTGCCAGCAGCGTGGCACCCGGGACAGGGTATAACGAGCAGTACTTC.

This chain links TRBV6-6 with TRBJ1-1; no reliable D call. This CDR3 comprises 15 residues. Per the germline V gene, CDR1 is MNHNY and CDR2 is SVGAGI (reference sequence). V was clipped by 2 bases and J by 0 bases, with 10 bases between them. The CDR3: CASSYRGEMNTEAFF. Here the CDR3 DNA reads TGTGCCAGCAGTTACCGGGGTGAAATGAACACTGAAGCTTTCTTT.

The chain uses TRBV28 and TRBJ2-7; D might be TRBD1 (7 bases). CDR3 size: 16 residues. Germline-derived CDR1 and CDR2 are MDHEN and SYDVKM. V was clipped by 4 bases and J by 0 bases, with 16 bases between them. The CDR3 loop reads CASSWRAGGSSYEQYF. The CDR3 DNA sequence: TGTGCCAGCAGTTGGAGGGCAGGGGGAAGCTCCTACGAGCAGTACTTC.

The chain's CDR3 is CASSYSPGVGEAFF. The CDR3 nucleotides are TGTGCCAGCAGTTACAGCCCAGGGGTGGGCGAAGCTTTCTTT. This chain uses TRBV6-6 with TRBJ1-1, with D possibly TRBD1 on 6 matching bases. The V gene lost 2 bases and the J gene lost 8 bases, with 15 bases spanning the gap. Germline CDR1 is MNHNY and CDR2 is SVGAGI (reference sequence). CDR3 length: 14 amino acids.

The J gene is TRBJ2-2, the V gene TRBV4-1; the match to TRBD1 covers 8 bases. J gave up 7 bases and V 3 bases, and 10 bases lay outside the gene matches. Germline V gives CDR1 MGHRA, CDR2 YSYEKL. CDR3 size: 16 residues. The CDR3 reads CASSQGPDRVSGELFF. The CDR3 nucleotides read TGCGCCAGCAGCCAGGGGCCGGACAGGGTCAGCGGGGAGCTGTTTTTT.

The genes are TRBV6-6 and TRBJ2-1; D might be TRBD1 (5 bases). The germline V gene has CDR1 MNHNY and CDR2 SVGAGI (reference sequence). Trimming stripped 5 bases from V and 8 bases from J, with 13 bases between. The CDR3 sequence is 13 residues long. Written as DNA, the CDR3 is TGTGCCAGCAGTAGGCAGGGTTGGGATGAGCAGTTCTTC. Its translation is CASSRQGWDEQFF.

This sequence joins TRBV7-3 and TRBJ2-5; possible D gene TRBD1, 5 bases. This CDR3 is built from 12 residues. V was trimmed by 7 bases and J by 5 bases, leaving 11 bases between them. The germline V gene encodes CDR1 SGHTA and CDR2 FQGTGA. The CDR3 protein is CASIPGFETQYF. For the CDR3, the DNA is TGTGCCAGCATCCCAGGGTTTGAGACCCAGTACTTC.

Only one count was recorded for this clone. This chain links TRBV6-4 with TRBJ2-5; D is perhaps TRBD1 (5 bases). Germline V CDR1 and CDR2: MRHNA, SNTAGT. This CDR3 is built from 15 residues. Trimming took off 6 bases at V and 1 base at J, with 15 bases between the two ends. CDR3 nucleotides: TGTGCCAGCAGCAAACAGGCTGGGGCCCAAGAGACCCAGTACTTC. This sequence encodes CASSKQAGAQETQYF.

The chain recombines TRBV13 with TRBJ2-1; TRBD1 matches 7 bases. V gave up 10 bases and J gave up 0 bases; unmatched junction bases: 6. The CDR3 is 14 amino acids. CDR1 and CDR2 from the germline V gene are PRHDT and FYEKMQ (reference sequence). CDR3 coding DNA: TGTGCCATAAACCGGGACAGCTCCTACAATGAGCAGTTCTTC. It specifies CAINRDSSYNEQFF. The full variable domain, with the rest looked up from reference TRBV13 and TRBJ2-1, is AAGVIQSPRHLIKEKRETATLKCYPIPRHDTVYWYQQGPGQDPQFLISFYEKMQSDKGSIPDRFSAQQFSDYHSELNMSSLELGDSALYFCAINRDSSYNEQFFGPGTRLTVL.

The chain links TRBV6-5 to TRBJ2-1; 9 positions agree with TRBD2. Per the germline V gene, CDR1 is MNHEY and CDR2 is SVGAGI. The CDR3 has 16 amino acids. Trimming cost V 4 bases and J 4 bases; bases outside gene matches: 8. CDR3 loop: CASSSLTSGNYNEQFF. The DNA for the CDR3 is TGTGCCAGCAGTTCCCTGACTAGCGGAAATTACAATGAGCAGTTCTTC.

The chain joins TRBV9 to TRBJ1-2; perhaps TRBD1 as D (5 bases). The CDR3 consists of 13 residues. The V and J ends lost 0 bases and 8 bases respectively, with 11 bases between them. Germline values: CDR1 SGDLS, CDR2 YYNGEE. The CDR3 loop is CASSVAAGRGYTF. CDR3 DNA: TGTGCCAGCAGCGTAGCGGCAGGGAGGGGCTACACCTTC.

This CDR3 is CASTSGSRVEQFF. The CDR3 DNA reads TGTGCCAGTACGAGCGGGAGTCGGGTTGAGCAGTTCTTC. The chain employs TRBV27 and TRBJ2-1, with TRBD2 identical over 8 bases. Looked up from germline, CDR1 is MNHEY and CDR2 is SMNVEV (reference sequence). With 9 bases clipped from V and 9 bases from J, the junction kept 10 bases outside the gene matches. There are 13 residues in the CDR3.

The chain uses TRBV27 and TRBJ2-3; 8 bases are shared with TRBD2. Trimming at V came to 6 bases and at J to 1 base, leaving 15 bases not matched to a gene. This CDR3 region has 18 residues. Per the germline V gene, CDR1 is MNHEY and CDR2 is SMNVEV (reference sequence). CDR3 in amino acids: CASSSLPFRGGGTDTQYF. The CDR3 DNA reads TGTGCCAGCAGCTCGCTCCCATTTCGGGGGGGCGGCACAGATACGCAGTATTTT.

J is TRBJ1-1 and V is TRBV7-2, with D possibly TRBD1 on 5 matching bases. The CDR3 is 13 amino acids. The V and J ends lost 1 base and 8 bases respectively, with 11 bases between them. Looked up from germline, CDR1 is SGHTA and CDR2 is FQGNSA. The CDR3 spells CASSLGRDGEAFF. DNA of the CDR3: TGTGCCAGCAGCTTAGGGAGGGACGGAGAAGCTTTCTTT.

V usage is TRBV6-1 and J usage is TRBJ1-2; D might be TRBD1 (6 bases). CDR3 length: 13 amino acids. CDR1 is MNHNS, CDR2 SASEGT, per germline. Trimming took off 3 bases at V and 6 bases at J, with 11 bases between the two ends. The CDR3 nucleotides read TGTGCCAGCAGTGACAGGGAGGGGGATGGCTACACCTTC. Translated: CASSDREGDGYTF.

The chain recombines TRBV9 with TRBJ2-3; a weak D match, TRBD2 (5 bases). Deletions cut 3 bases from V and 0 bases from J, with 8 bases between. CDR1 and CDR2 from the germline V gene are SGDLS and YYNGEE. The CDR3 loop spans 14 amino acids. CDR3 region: CASSASGSTDTQYF. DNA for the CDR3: TGTGCCAGCAGCGCTTCGGGAAGCACAGATACGCAGTATTTT.

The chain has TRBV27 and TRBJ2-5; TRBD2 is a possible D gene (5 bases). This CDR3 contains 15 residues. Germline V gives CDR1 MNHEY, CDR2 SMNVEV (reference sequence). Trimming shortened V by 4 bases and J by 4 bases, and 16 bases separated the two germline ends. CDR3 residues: CASSSRTAPGETQYF. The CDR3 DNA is TGTGCCAGCAGTTCCCGGACTGCTCCGGGAGAGACCCAGTACTTC.